The T cell receptor beta chain described here comes from a study of cytomegalovirus exposure and HLA in healthy donors. Looking at the study overall: There were about 85 million unique TCRs (from HLA-typed donors) in an early data release. Study-wide points: Upon later analysis, TCR association rates were observed to vary by HLA locus, being highest for DRB1 and lowest for HLA-C.

PCR used 60 Vbeta primers and 13 Jbeta primers. Produced via immunoSEQ multiplex PCR; TCRdb's table is partial and in-frame only. This sample's clone table lists fewer than 130,000 clones. The CDR3 contains 14 residues. Germline V gene sequence: CDR1 MGHRA, CDR2 YSYEKL. With 4 bases clipped from V and 13 bases from J, the junction kept 8 bases outside the gene matches. With respect to this clone: Its specificity is not known.

Input material: PBMCs. The TCR originated in a man aged 45-65 years in good health and CMV-seronegative. The chain is built from TRBV4-1 and TRBJ2-5; 14 bases align to TRBD2. The DNA of the CDR3 is TGCGCCAGCAGCCCTATCGGGACTAGCGGGAGTAGGTACTTC. Protein sequence: CASSPIGTSGSRYF.